The sequence of this T cell receptor beta chain was determined in a study of cytomegalovirus exposure and HLA in healthy donors. Germline values: CDR1 MNHNS, CDR2 SASEGT. The CDR3 consists of 14 residues. The V and J ends lost 3 bases and 3 bases respectively, with 12 bases between them. The PCR contained 60 Vbeta and 13 Jbeta primers. Only in-frame clones appear in the TCRdb table, and some are missing; sequencing was by immunoSEQ multiplex PCR. This table has under 250,000 clones, around 77% appearing once. The V call is TRBV6-1, the J call TRBJ2-7; no clear D gene. This TCR was sampled from a woman in her twenties or thirties in good health and CMV-seronegative. Source material: PBMCs. The CDR3 region is CASSEATVLYEQYF. For the CDR3, the DNA is TGTGCCAGCAGTGAGGCAACAGTCCTCTACGAGCAGTACTTC.